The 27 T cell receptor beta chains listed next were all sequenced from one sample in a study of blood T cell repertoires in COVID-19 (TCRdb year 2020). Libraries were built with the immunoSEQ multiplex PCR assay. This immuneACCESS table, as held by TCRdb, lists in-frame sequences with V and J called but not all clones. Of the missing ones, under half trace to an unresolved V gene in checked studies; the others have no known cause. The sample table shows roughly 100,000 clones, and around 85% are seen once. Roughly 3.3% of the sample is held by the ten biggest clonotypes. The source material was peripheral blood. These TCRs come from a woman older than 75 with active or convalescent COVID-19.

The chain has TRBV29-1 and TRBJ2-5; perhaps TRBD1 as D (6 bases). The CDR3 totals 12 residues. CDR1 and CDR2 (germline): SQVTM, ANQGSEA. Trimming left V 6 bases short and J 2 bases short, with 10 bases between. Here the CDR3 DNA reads TGCAGCGTCGGACAGTCTCAAGAGACCCAGTACTTC. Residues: CSVGQSQETQYF. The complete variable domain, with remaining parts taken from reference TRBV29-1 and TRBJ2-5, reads SAVISQKPSRDICQRGTSLTIQCQVDSQVTMMFWYRQQPGQSLTLIATANQGSEATYESGFVIDKFPISRPNLTFSTLTVSNMSPEDSSIYLCSVGQSQETQYFGPGTRLLVL.

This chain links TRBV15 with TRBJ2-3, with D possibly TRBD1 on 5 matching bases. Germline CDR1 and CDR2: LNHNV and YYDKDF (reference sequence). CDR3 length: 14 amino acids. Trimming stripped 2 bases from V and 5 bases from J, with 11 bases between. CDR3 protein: CATSRQGVVDTQYF. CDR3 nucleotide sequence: TGTGCCACCAGCAGACAGGGTGTTGTAGATACGCAGTATTTT.

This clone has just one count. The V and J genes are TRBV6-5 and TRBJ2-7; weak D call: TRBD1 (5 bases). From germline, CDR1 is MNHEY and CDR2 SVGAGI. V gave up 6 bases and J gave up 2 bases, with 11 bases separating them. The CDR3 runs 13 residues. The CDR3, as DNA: TGTGCCAGCAGCGCCACAGGAACCTACGAGCAGTACTTC. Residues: CASSATGTYEQYF.

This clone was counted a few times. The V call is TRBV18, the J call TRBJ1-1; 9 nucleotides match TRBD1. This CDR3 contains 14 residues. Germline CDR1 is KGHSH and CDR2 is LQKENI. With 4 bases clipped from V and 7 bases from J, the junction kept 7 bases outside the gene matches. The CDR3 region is CASSQRTGENEAFF. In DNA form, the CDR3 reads TGTGCCAGCTCACAAAGGACAGGGGAGAATGAAGCTTTCTTT.

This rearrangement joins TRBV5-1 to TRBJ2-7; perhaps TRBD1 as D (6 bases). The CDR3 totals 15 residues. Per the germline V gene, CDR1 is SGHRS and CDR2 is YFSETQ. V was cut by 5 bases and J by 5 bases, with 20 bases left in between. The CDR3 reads CASSFSTGPGDEQYF. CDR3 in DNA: TGCGCCAGCAGTTTCTCAACAGGTCCAGGGGACGAGCAGTACTTC.

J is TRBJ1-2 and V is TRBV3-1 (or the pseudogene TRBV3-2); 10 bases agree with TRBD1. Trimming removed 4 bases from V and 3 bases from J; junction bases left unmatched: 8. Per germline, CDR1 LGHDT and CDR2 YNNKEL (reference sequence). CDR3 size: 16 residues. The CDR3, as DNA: TGTGCCAGCAGCCCTACAGGACAGGGGGGCTACTATGGCTACACCTTC. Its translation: CASSPTGQGGYYGYTF.

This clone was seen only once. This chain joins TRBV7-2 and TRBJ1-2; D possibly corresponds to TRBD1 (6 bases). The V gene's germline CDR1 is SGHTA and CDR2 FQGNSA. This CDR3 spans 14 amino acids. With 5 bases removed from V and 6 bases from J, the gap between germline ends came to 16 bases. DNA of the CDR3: TGTGCCAGCAGCAACACAGGGATCCCCGATGGCTACACCTTC. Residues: CASSNTGIPDGYTF. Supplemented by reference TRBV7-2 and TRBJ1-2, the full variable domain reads GAGVSQSPSNKVTEKGKDVELRCDPISGHTALYWYRQSLGQGLEFLIYFQGNSAPDKSGLPSDRFSAERTGGSVSTLTIQRTQQEDSAVYLCASSNTGIPDGYTFGSGTRLTVV.

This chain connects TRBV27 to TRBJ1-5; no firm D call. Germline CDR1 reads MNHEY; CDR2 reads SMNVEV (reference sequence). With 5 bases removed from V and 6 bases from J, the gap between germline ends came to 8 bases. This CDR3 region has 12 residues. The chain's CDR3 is CASSAPFQPQHF. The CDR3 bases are TGTGCCAGCAGTGCGCCGTTTCAGCCCCAGCATTTT.

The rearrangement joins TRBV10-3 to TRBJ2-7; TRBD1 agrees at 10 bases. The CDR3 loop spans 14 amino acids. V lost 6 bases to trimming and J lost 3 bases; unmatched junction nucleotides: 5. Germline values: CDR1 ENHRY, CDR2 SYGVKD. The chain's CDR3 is CAIRGQGMGYEQYF. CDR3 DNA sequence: TGTGCCATCAGGGGACAGGGGATGGGCTACGAGCAGTACTTC.

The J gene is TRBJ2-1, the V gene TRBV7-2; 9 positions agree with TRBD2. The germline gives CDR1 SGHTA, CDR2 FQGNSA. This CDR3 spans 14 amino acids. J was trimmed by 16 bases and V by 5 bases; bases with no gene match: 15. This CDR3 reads CASSPNAGGTRQFF. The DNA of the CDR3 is TGTGCCAGCAGCCCCAATGCGGGGGGGACCCGTCAATTCTTC.

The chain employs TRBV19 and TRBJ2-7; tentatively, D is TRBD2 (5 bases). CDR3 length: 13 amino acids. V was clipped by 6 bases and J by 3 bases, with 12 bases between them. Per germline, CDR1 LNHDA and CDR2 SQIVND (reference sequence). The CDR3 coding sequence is TGTGCCAGTAGCCCAAACGGGGTCTACGAGCAGTACTTC. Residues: CASSPNGVYEQYF.

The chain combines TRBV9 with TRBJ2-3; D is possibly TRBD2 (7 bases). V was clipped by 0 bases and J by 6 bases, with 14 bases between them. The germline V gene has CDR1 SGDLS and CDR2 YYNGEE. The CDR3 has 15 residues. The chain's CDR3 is CASSVAEGGLDTQYF. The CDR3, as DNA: TGTGCCAGCAGCGTAGCGGAGGGGGGGCTGGATACGCAGTATTTT. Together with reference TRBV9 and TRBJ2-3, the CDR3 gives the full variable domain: DSGVTQTPKHLITATGQRVTLRCSPRSGDLSVYWYQQSLDQGLQFLIQYYNGEERAKGNILERFSAQQFPDLHSELNLSSLELGDSALYFCASSVAEGGLDTQYFGPGTRLTVL.

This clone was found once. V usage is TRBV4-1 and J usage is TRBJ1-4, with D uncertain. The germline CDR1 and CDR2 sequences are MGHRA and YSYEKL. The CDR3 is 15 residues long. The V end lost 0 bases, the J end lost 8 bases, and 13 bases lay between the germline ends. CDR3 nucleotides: TGCGCCAGCAGCCAAGAATTGAGGGAATCCGAAAAACTGTTTTTT. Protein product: CASSQELRESEKLFF.

In nucleotides, the CDR3 is TGTGCCAGCAGCTTGGGACAGGACTACGAGCAGTACTTC. It codes for CASSLGQDYEQYF. The chain couples TRBV6-6 to TRBJ2-7; 8 bases agree with TRBD1. The CDR3 is 13 residues long. Trimming removed 6 bases from V and 3 bases from J; junction bases left unmatched: 4. CDR1 and CDR2 (germline): MNHNY, SVGAGI (reference sequence).

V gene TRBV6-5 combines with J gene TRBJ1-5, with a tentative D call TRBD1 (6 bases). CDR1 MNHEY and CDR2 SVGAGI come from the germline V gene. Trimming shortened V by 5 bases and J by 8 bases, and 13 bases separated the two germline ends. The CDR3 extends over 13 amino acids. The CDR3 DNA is TGTGCCAGCAGTCTACAGGGTTTGGAGCCCCAGCATTTT. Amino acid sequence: CASSLQGLEPQHF.

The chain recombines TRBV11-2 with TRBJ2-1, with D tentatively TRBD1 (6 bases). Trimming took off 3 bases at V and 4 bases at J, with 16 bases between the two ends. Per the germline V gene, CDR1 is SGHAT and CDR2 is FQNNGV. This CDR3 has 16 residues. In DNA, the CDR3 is TGTGCCAGCAGCTTGTGGGGGCGAACGTCTTACAATGAGCAGTTCTTC. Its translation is CASSLWGRTSYNEQFF.

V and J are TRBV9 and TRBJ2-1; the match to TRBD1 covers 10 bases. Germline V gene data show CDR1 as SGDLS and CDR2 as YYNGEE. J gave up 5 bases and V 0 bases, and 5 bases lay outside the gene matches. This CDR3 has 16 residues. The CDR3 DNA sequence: TGTGCCAGCAGCGTAGTCGGGACAGGGGTAGACAATGAGCAGTTCTTC. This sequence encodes CASSVVGTGVDNEQFF.

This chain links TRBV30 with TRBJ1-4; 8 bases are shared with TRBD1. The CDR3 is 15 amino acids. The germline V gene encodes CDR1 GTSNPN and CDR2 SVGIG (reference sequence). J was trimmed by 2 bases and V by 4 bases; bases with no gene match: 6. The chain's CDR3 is CAWNWGQATNEKLFF. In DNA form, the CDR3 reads TGTGCCTGGAATTGGGGACAGGCCACTAATGAAAAACTGTTTTTT.

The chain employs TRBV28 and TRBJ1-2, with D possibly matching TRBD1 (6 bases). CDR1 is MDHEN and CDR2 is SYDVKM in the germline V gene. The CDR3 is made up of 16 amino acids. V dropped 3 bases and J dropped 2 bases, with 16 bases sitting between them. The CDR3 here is CASSFRGDKTNYGYTF. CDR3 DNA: TGTGCCAGCAGTTTCCGAGGGGACAAAACCAACTATGGCTACACCTTC.

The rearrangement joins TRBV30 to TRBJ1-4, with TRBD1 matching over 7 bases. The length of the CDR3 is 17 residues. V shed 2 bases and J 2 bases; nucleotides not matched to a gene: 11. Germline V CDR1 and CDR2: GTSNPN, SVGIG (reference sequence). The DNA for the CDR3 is TGTGCCTGGAGTCCGAACATAATGACAGGGACTAATGAAAAACTGTTTTTT. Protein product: CAWSPNIMTGTNEKLFF.

CDR3 residues: CASSLPTGTGRTQFF. The CDR3 nucleotides read TGTGCCAGCAGTTTACCCACCGGGACAGGGCGAACCCAGTTCTTC. This chain uses TRBV28 with TRBJ2-1; 9 positions agree with TRBD1. CDR1 is MDHEN and CDR2 is SYDVKM in the germline V gene. This CDR3 has 15 amino acids. V lost 2 bases and J lost 13; bases outside the gene matches: 12. The full variable domain, its missing parts supplied by reference TRBV28 and TRBJ2-1, is DVKVTQSSRYLVKRTGEKVFLECVQDMDHENMFWYRQDPGLGLRLIYFSYDVKMKEKGDIPEGYSVSREKKERFSLILESASTNQTSMYLCASSLPTGTGRTQFFGPGTRLTVL.

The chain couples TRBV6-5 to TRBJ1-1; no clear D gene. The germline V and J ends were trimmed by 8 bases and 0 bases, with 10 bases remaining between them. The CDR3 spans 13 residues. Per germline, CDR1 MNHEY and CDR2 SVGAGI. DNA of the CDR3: TGTGCCAGCCGGCTGAGGATGAACACTGAAGCTTTCTTT. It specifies CASRLRMNTEAFF.

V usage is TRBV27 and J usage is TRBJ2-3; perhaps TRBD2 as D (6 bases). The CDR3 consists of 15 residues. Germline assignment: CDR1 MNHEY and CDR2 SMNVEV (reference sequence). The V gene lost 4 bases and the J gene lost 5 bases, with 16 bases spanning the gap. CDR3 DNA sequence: TGTGCCAGCAGTTATGGGACTGCCTCCAGAGATACGCAGTATTTT. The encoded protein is CASSYGTASRDTQYF.

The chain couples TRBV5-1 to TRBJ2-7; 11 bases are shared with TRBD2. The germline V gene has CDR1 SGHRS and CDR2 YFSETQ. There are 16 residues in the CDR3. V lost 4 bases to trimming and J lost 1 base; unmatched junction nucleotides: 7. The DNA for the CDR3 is TGCGCCAGCAGCGTTGGAACTAGCGGGGGTTCCTACGAGCAGTACTTC. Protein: CASSVGTSGGSYEQYF.

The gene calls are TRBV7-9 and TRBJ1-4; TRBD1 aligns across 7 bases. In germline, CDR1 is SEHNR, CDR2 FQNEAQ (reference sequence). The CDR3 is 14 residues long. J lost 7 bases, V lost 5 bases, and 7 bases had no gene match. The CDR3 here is CASSLGQDGEKLFF. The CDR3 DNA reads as TGTGCCAGCAGCCTCGGACAGGACGGTGAAAAACTGTTTTTT.

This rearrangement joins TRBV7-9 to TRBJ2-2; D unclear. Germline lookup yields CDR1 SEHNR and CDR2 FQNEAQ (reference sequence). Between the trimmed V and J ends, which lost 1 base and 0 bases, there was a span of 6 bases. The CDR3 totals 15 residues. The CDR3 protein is CASSLGQSNTGELFF. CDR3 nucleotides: TGTGCCAGCAGCTTAGGGCAGTCGAACACCGGGGAGCTGTTTTTT.

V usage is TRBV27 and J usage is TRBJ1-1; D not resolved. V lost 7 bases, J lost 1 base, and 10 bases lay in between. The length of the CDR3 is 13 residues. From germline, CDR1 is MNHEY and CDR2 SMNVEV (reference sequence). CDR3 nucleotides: TGTGCCAGCAATCCGGGTCGGAACACTGAAGCTTTCTTT. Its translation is CASNPGRNTEAFF.